One T cell receptor (beta chain) is described in this entry. What it binds is not known. These data belong to a study of T cell responses to AZD1222 COVID-19 vaccine. Broader study findings: Sampling that yielded the repertoires occurred only after the peak T cell response.

In germline, CDR1 is SGHRS, CDR2 YFSETQ. The CDR3 loop spans 16 amino acids. The junction had 3 bases not matched to a gene; V was cut back by 1 base and J by 6 bases. Here immunoSEQ multiplex PCR was the method, and the copy in TCRdb shows in-frame clones only, minus some. The sample carries just over 70,000 clones, roughly 85% recorded once. This receptor was taken from an adult in good health. The V gene is TRBV5-1, the J gene TRBJ2-2, with 13 bases that match TRBD2. This specimen was peripheral blood, taken on day 0 of AZD1222 vaccination. CDR3 in DNA: TGCGCCAGCAGCTTGATTACTAGCGGGGGGGCCGGGGAGCTGTTTTTT. Amino acids: CASSLITSGGAGELFF.